This T cell receptor (beta chain) was identified during a study of blood T cell repertoires in COVID-19. The CDR3 consists of 15 residues. Losses at the gene ends were 4 bases for V and 0 bases for J; bases not matched to a gene: 4. Germline loops: CDR1 SGHDN, CDR2 FVKESK. In the authors' workflow: Scientists estimated how many nucleated cells there were by amplifying reference gene primers. Some clones are missing from TCRdb's copy, which holds only in-frame ones; the method was immunoSEQ multiplex PCR. The V and J calls and clone size were taken over from that table, and D and trimming were inferred from the DNA. In the table there are hundreds of thousands of clones, about 90% of which are singletons. Seattle participants joined during active infection and were tracked over time.

The chain joins TRBV14 to TRBJ1-1, with 8 bases aligning to TRBD1. Sequenced material: peripheral blood. The TCR was taken from a woman younger than 45 with COVID-19, enrolled during active disease. The CDR3 spells CASSPDRGMNTEAFF. In DNA form, the CDR3 reads TGTGCCAGCAGCCCAGACAGGGGTATGAACACTGAAGCTTTCTTT.